The clone carrying this T cell receptor (beta chain) was picked up many times. Its cognate antigen is unknown. These data originate in a study of human T cells and chemical hapten exposure. Via MiXCR, TCRdb re-called the RACE reads, giving one row per CDR3 protein. The table has over 45,000 distinct CDR3 sequences, about 4.5% seen once. Time point described: healthy volunteer bleed at 2 weeks. Whole blood that had not been fractionated was the source of extracted total RNA. General study results and limits: After DPC sensitization, TCRs above 1 in 1000 frequency showed no change.

Germline CDR1 DFQATT, CDR2 SNEGSKA (reference sequence). V was pared by 3 bases and J by 0 bases, with 14 bases between. This CDR3 contains 15 residues. Specimen: whole blood. The J gene is TRBJ1-2, the V gene TRBV20-1; tentatively, D is TRBD1 (6 bases). This TCR was sampled from a female donor in good health. Some clones in this sample may be carry-over from other donors' samples. The chain's CDR3 is CSARDSRSTNYGYTF. CDR3 nucleotide sequence: TGCAGTGCTAGGGACAGTCGCTCAACTAACTATGGCTACACCTTC.